Shown below are 29 T cell receptor beta chains from a single sample sequenced in a study of T cells in Graves' hyperthyroidism and ophthalmopathy. Researchers took RNA transcripts and amplified the TCR beta CDR3 regions from them. HTBI primers were the set used in a first-round RT-PCR of the TCR CDR3. TCRdb independently ran MiXCR on the multiplex PCR reads; one entry per CDR3 protein. Altogether roughly 500,000 distinct CDR3 sequences are present, more than 11% being singletons, with the ten largest covering 5% to 7%. The specimen was blood. These receptors came from a woman aged 25 to 39 with Graves' hyperthyroidism that later progressed to Graves' ophthalmopathy.

A note on this clonotype: A read error may explain this, as a much larger clone is one base away. The V gene is TRBV10-3, the J gene TRBJ2-7; perhaps TRBD1 as D (6 bases). CDR1 is ENHRY, CDR2 SYGVKD, per germline. The CDR3 length is 15 residues. CDR3 in amino acids: CATSGPPGASFEQYF. The CDR3 region has the DNA TGTGCCACCAGTGGCCCACCAGGGGCCTCCTTCGAGCAGTACTTC.

This clonotype was counted ten times or more. This chain connects TRBV7-6 to TRBJ1-6, with a weak D call TRBD1 (6 bases). Germline-derived CDR1 and CDR2 are SGHVS and FNYEAQ. The CDR3 is 16 amino acids. Trimming cost V 5 bases and J 8 bases, with 19 bases left between them. CDR3 coding DNA: TGTGCCAGCAGCCCCCGCGGACAGAGCAGCCATTCACCCCTCCACTTT. Amino acid sequence: CASSPRGQSSHSPLHF.

As regards this clonotype: A much larger clone is a single base away; this may be a read error. V and J are TRBV6-5 and TRBJ2-3, with TRBD2 identical over 7 bases. The junction had 9 bases not matched to a gene; V was cut back by 0 bases and J by 3 bases. From germline, CDR1 is MNHEY and CDR2 SVGAGI. The CDR3 spans 17 residues. The CDR3 nucleotides read TGTGCCAGCAGTTACTCCTCAACTAGCGAGAGTACAGATACGCAGTATTTT. It encodes CASSYSSTSESTDTQYF.

This clonotype was observed many times. The CDR3 DNA reads TGTGCCACCAGCAGAGATGTTTCCAGGGAAGCTTTCTTT. Translation: CATSRDVSREAFF. The chain employs TRBV15 and TRBJ1-1, with no clear D. The CDR3 spans 13 residues. The V end was cut by 0 bases, the J end by 8 bases, with 10 bases between. Per the germline V gene, CDR1 is LNHNV and CDR2 is YYDKDF (reference sequence).

This chain uses TRBV18 with TRBJ2-5; D possibly matches TRBD1 or TRBD2 (6 bases each). The CDR3 extends over 15 amino acids. Germline CDR1 KGHSH, CDR2 LQKENI. The ends were cut back, 3 bases at V and 10 bases at J, with 21 bases in the middle. The CDR3 spells CASSPPTGLEGGQYF. CDR3 DNA: TGTGCCAGCTCACCTCCGACAGGTTTGGAGGGCGGCCAGTACTTC.

This clonotype has a count of ten or more. This chain links TRBV6-5 with TRBJ1-3; 7 positions match TRBD1. The CDR3 has 18 residues. Trimming removed 0 bases from V and 1 base from J; junction bases left unmatched: 9. Germline V gene sequence: CDR1 MNHEY, CDR2 SVGAGI. For the CDR3, the DNA is TGTGCCAGCAGTTACTCGATCTACCTGACAGGGTCTGGAAACACCATATATTTT. Translated, it gives CASSYSIYLTGSGNTIYF.

This clonotype was picked up many times. The genes are TRBV4-1 and TRBJ1-1; the match to TRBD1 covers 7 bases. The CDR3 has 12 residues. The junction had 0 bases not matched to a gene; V was cut back by 1 base and J by 7 bases. Germline-derived CDR1 and CDR2 are MGHRA and YSYEKL. Here the CDR3 reads CASSQGDSEAFF. As DNA, the CDR3 is TGCGCCAGCAGCCAAGGGGACAGTGAAGCTTTCTTT.

The V gene is TRBV7-9, the J gene TRBJ1-3; 8 bases map to TRBD1. The CDR3 consists of 15 residues. The junction had 3 bases not matched to a gene; V was cut back by 5 bases and J by 0 bases. Germline lookup yields CDR1 SEHNR and CDR2 FQNEAQ (reference sequence). CDR3 sequence: CASSPDRVSGNTIYF. In DNA, the CDR3 is TGTGCCAGCAGCCCGGACAGGGTCTCTGGAAACACCATATATTTT.

This clonotype was observed at least ten times. This sequence joins TRBV11-3 and TRBJ2-5; 11 bases line up with TRBD2. The germline gives CDR1 SGHNT, CDR2 YENEEA. V lost 0 bases and J lost 5; bases outside the gene matches: 8. The CDR3 extends over 17 amino acids. CDR3 nucleotide sequence: TGTGCCAGCAGCTTAGATAACACACTAGCGGGAGTTGAGACCCAGTACTTC. Translated: CASSLDNTLAGVETQYF.

This clonotype appeared many times. The chain has TRBV20-1 and TRBJ2-3; D ambiguous. This CDR3 comprises 12 residues. V was pared by 6 bases and J by 0 bases, with 7 bases between. Germline V lookup: CDR1 DFQATT, CDR2 SNEGSKA (reference sequence). CDR3 amino acids: CSALPSTDTQYF. The CDR3 DNA sequence: TGCAGTGCCTTGCCGAGCACAGATACGCAGTATTTT.

The V gene is TRBV28, the J gene TRBJ1-4; 9 positions agree with TRBD1. J was trimmed by 9 bases and V by 10 bases; bases with no gene match: 15. This CDR3 spans 15 amino acids. CDR1 and CDR2 (germline): MDHEN, SYDVKM. The CDR3 coding sequence is TGTGCCACCCTAGACTTTAACAGGGGGCTCCAAAAACTGTTTTTT. Its translation is CATLDFNRGLQKLFF.

This clonotype was detected only a few times. This rearrangement joins TRBV4-1 to TRBJ1-2, with D uncertain. This CDR3 contains 15 residues. The V and J ends lost 0 bases and 8 bases respectively, with 16 bases between them. Looked up from germline, CDR1 is MGHRA and CDR2 is YSYEKL. In nucleotides, the CDR3 is TGCGCCAGCAGCCAAGAAGGTGGACGGGATCACGGCTACACCTTC. Its protein product is CASSQEGGRDHGYTF.

In its sample, this clonotype was seen a few times. Sequence at one end of the junction differs from germline and may be a read error. The rearrangement joins TRBV19 to TRBJ2-7; 8 nucleotides agree with TRBD1. This CDR3 contains 15 residues. CDR1 is LNHDA and CDR2 is SQIVND in the germline V gene (reference sequence). CDR3 coding DNA: TGTGCCAGTAGCATAGGATCAGGGGGCCCCTACGAGCAGTACTTC. Residues: CASSIGSGGPYEQYF.

CDR3 nucleotide sequence: TGCAGTGATACCCCCAGGGGGGCTAACTATGGCTACACCTTC. Translated: CSDTPRGANYGYTF. The chain combines TRBV20-1 with TRBJ1-2; 7 nucleotides agree with TRBD1. The CDR3 runs 14 residues. Germline CDR1 is DFQATT and CDR2 is SNEGSKA (reference sequence). Unmatched junction bases numbered 8, after V lost 7 bases and J lost 0 bases.

At least ten counts were recorded for this clonotype. V and J are TRBV11-3 and TRBJ2-5; D is ambiguous. This CDR3 is 14 amino acids long. From germline, CDR1 is SGHNT and CDR2 YENEEA. V was clipped by 1 base and J by 3 bases, with 9 bases between them. The CDR3 sequence is CASSLVESEETQYF. The DNA of the CDR3 is TGTGCCAGCAGCTTAGTCGAAAGTGAAGAGACCCAGTACTTC. Full variable domain (remainder filled in from reference TRBV11-3 and TRBJ2-5): EAGVVQSPRYKIIEKKQPVAFWCNPISGHNTLYWYLQNLGQGPELLIRYENEEAVDDSQLPKDRFSAERLKGVDSTLKIQPAELGDSAVYLCASSLVESEETQYFGPGTRLLVL.

This clonotype was seen repeatedly, ten times or more. This chain links TRBV7-3 with TRBJ2-1, with 7 bases fitting TRBD2. CDR1 and CDR2 from the germline V gene are SGHTA and FQGTGA. The CDR3 covers 16 residues. V shed 5 bases, J shed 8 bases, and the junction held 15 bases outside the gene matches. For the CDR3, the DNA is TGTGCCAGCAGCAGCCGGGACTATCACAGTGGAGATGAGCAGTTCTTC. It is translated as CASSSRDYHSGDEQFF.

This clonotype has a count of ten or more. The chain employs TRBV30 and TRBJ1-2; 12 positions match TRBD1. CDR1 and CDR2 (germline): GTSNPN, SVGIG (reference sequence). This CDR3 is built from 16 residues. J gave up 5 bases and V 4 bases, and 11 bases lay outside the gene matches. In DNA, the CDR3 is TGTGCCTGGACCTCCGGGACAGGGGGCGCTTTTTATGGCTACACCTTC. Amino acids: CAWTSGTGGAFYGYTF.

This clonotype was seen ten or more times. The V and J genes are TRBV12-3 or TRBV12-4 and TRBJ1-3; D unclear. V was clipped by 1 base and J by 5 bases, with 9 bases between them. The CDR3 length is 14 residues. CDR3 sequence reads: CASSLGQERNTIYF. CDR3 nucleotides: TGTGCCAGCAGTTTAGGGCAGGAAAGAAACACCATATATTTT.

Only a few counts were recorded for this clonotype. The chain links TRBV7-2 to TRBJ2-5; D gene ambiguous. The V end was cut by 4 bases, the J end by 9 bases, with 12 bases between. The CDR3 is 12 residues long. Germline V gene data show CDR1 as SGHTA and CDR2 as FQGNSA. CDR3: CASSSLLHAQYF. The CDR3 DNA sequence: TGTGCCAGCAGCTCGCTCCTCCATGCCCAGTACTTC.

This clonotype was counted at least ten times. The chain combines TRBV5-5 with TRBJ2-3; D is uncertain. V gave up 6 bases and J gave up 7 bases, with 18 bases separating them. The germline V gene has CDR1 SGHKS and CDR2 YYEKEE (reference sequence). There are 14 residues in the CDR3. CDR3 region: CASTPGPNPHTQYF. The DNA of the CDR3 is TGTGCCAGCACCCCAGGTCCCAATCCGCATACGCAGTATTTT.

This clonotype was recorded many times. V gene TRBV12-3 or TRBV12-4 combines with J gene TRBJ2-2, with D perhaps TRBD1 or TRBD2 (5 bases each). V lost 3 bases and J 5 bases, leaving 19 bases between the germline ends. The CDR3 is 17 amino acids. This chain's CDR3 is CASSFMVEGLGTGELFF. As DNA, the CDR3 is TGTGCCAGCAGTTTCATGGTCGAGGGGTTAGGGACCGGGGAGCTGTTTTTT.

This clonotype was seen ten or more times. The V call is TRBV24-1, the J call TRBJ2-3; D gene uncertain. CDR1 KGHDR and CDR2 SFDVKD come from the germline V gene. The CDR3 is made up of 13 amino acids. Deletions cut 0 bases from V and 4 bases from J, with 4 bases between. This chain's CDR3 is CATSDLIPDTQYF. CDR3 in DNA: TGTGCCACCAGTGATTTGATCCCAGATACGCAGTATTTT.

The rearrangement joins TRBV19 to TRBJ1-2; TRBD1 matches at 7 bases. The V gene end was trimmed by 4 bases and the J gene end by 1 base; junction bases not matched to a gene: 6. This CDR3 has 15 amino acids. Germline CDR1 LNHDA, CDR2 SQIVND (reference sequence). DNA for the CDR3: TGTGCCAGTAGTAAAAGGACAGGTAATAACTATGGCTACACCTTC. Translated, it gives CASSKRTGNNYGYTF.

This clonotype was counted many times. The chain recombines TRBV12-3 or TRBV12-4 with TRBJ2-1; possible D gene TRBD1, 6 bases. V lost 5 bases and J lost 5, with 10 bases in between. This CDR3 comprises 13 residues. The CDR3 DNA reads TGTGCCAGCAGTCAACGACAGGACAATGAGCAGTTCTTC. Amino acid sequence: CASSQRQDNEQFF.

This chain uses TRBV18 with TRBJ1-5, with TRBD1 matching 9 bases. The V gene's germline CDR1 is KGHSH and CDR2 LQKENI. With V trimmed by 4 bases and J by 4 bases, 5 bases remained unmatched. This CDR3 contains 15 residues. CDR3 region: CASSQVQGANQPQHF. The CDR3 DNA follows: TGTGCCAGCTCACAGGTACAGGGGGCGAATCAGCCCCAGCATTTT.

This clonotype came up many times. V gene TRBV10-3 combines with J gene TRBJ2-3; D possibly matches TRBD1 or TRBD2 (5 bases each). Trimming stripped 8 bases from V and 3 bases from J, with 12 bases between. This CDR3 has 13 residues. Germline lookup yields CDR1 ENHRY and CDR2 SYGVKD. CDR3 DNA: TGTGCCATCCAAGAGGGGAGAACAGATACGCAGTATTTT. This codes for CAIQEGRTDTQYF.

At least ten counts were recorded for this clonotype. The genes are TRBV18 and TRBJ2-1; TRBD1 might be the D (6 bases). Germline lookup yields CDR1 KGHSH and CDR2 LQKENI. CDR3 length: 19 residues. V was pared by 2 bases and J by 4 bases, with 24 bases between. CDR3 sequence (DNA): TGTGCCAGCTCACCAAGGGCAGGGGATAGGCTGGGGGATTACAATGAGCAGTTCTTC. Its translation is CASSPRAGDRLGDYNEQFF.

This clonotype was detected only a few times. This chain connects TRBV29-1 to TRBJ2-1; TRBD2 aligns across 12 bases. Germline values: CDR1 SQVTM, CDR2 ANQGSEA. This CDR3 spans 15 amino acids. The V segment lost 4 bases and the J segment 5 bases; nucleotides outside the gene matches: 6. In DNA form, the CDR3 reads TGCAGCGTTGGGCCTAGCGGGAGGGCCCACAATGAGCAGTTCTTC. Translating it yields CSVGPSGRAHNEQFF.

This clonotype appeared many times. V usage is TRBV5-1 and J usage is TRBJ2-1; D possibly corresponds to TRBD2 (6 bases). Trimming cost V 2 bases and J 0 bases, with 12 bases left between them. The CDR3 loop spans 16 amino acids. Germline CDR1 SGHRS, CDR2 YFSETQ. The CDR3: CASSFGTGSSYNEQFF. The CDR3 DNA follows: TGCGCCAGCAGCTTTGGGACTGGGAGCTCCTACAATGAGCAGTTCTTC.